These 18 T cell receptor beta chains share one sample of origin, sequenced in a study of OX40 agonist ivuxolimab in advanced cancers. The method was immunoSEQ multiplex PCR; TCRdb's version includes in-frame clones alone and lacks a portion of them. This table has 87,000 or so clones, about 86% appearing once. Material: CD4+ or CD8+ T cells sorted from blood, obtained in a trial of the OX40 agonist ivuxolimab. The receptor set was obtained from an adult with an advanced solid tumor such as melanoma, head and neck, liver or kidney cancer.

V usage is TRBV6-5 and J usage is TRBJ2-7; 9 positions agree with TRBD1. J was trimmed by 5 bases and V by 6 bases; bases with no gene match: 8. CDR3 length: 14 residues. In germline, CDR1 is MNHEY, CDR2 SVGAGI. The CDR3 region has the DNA TGTGCCAGCAGGGATCCGGGACAGGGAGACGAGCAGTACTTC. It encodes CASRDPGQGDEQYF.

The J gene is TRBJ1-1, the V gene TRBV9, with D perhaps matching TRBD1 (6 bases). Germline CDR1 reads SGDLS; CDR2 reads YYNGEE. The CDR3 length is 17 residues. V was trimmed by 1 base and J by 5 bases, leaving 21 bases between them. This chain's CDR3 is CASSVPPQGGLRTEAFF. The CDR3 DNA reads TGTGCCAGCAGCGTACCCCCACAGGGAGGCCTAAGGACTGAAGCTTTCTTT.

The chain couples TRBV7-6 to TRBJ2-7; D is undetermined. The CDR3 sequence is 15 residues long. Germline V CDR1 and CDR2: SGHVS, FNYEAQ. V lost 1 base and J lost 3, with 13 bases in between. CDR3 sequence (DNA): TGTGCCAGCAGCTTAGTTGATGGCCAGAACTACGAGCAGTACTTC. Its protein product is CASSLVDGQNYEQYF.

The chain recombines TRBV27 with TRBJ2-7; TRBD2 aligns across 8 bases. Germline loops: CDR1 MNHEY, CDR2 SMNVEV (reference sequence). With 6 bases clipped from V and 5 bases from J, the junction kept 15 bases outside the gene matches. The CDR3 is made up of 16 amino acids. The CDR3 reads CASSEVGPGGEHEQYF. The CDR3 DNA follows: TGTGCCAGCAGCGAAGTGGGTCCGGGGGGGGAACACGAGCAGTACTTC.

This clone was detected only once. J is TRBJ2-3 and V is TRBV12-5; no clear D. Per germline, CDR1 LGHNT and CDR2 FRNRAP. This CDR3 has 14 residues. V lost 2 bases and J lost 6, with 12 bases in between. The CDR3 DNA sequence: TGTGCTAGTGGTTTGCTCCAGATCGGGGATACGCAGTATTTT. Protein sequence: CASGLLQIGDTQYF.

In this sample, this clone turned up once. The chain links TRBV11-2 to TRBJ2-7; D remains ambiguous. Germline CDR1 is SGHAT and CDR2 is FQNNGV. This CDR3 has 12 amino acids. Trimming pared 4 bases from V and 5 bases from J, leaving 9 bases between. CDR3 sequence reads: CASSSQRNEQYF. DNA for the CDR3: TGTGCCAGCAGCTCCCAGAGAAACGAGCAGTACTTC.

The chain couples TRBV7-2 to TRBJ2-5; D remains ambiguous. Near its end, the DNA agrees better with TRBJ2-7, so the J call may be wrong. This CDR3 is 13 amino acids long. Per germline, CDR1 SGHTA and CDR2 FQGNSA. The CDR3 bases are TGTGCCAGCAGCTTTTCCAGAGTCAGCGAGCAGTACTTC. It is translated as CASSFSRVSEQYF.

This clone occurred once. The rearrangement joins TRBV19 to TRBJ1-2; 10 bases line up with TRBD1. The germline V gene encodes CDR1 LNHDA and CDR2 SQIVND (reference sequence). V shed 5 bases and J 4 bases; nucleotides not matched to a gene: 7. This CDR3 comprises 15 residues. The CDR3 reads CASSSQTGGVYGYTF. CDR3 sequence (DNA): TGTGCCAGTAGTTCCCAGACAGGGGGCGTCTATGGCTACACCTTC.

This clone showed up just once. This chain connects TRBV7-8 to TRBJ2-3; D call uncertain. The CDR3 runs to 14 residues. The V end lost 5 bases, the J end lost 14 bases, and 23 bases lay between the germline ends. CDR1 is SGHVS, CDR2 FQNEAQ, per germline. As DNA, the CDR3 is TGTGCCAGCAGCATCTCAGGACCCAGTGGGGTTCGGTATTTT. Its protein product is CASSISGPSGVRYF. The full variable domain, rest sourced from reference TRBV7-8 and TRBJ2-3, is GAGVSQSPRYKVAKRGQDVALRCDPISGHVSLFWYQQALGQGPEFLTYFQNEAQLDKSGLPSDRFFAERPEGSVSTLKIQRTQQEDSAVYLCASSISGPSGVRYFGPGTRLTVL.

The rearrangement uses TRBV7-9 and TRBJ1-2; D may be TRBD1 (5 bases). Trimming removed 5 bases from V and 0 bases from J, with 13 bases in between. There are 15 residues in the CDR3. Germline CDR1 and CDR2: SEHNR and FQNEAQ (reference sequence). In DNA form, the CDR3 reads TGTGCCAGCAGCCCCCGACAGACCTCTAACTATGGCTACACCTTC. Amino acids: CASSPRQTSNYGYTF.

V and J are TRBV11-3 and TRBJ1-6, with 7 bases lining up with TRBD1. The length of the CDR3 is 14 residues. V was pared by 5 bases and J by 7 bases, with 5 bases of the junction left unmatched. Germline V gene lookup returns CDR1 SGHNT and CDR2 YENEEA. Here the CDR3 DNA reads TGTGCCAGCAGCCGACAGGGCGGAAATTCACCCCTCCACTTT. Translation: CASSRQGGNSPLHF. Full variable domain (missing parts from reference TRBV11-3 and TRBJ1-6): EAGVVQSPRYKIIEKKQPVAFWCNPISGHNTLYWYLQNLGQGPELLIRYENEEAVDDSQLPKDRFSAERLKGVDSTLKIQPAELGDSAVYLCASSRQGGNSPLHFGNGTRLTVT.

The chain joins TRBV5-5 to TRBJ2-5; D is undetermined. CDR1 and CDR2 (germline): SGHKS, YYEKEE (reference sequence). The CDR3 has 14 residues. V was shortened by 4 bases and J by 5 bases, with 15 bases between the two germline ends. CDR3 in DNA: TGTGCCAGCAGCCCTAGTTCAACGACGGAGACCCAGTACTTC. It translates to CASSPSSTTETQYF.

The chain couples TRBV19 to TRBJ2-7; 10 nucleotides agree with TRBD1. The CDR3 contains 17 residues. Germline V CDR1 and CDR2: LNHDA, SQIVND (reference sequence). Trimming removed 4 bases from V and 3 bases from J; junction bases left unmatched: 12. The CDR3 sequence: CASSTLYPRTGGYEQYF. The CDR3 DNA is TGTGCCAGTAGTACACTTTACCCTCGGACAGGGGGCTACGAGCAGTACTTC.

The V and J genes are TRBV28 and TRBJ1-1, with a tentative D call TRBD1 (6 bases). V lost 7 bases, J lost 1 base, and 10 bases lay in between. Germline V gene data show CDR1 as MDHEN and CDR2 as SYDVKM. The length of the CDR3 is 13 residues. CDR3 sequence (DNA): TGTGCCAGCAAACTACAGGGGAACACTGAAGCTTTCTTT. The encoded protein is CASKLQGNTEAFF.

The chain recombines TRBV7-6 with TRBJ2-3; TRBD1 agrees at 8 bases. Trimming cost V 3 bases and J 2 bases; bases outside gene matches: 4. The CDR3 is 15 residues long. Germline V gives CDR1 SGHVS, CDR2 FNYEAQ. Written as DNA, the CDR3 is TGTGCCAGCAGCTTGGGGACAGGTGACACAGATACGCAGTATTTT. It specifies CASSLGTGDTDTQYF. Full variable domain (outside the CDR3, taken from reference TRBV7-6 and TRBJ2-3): GAGVSQSPRYKVTKRGQDVALRCDPISGHVSLYWYRQALGQGPEFLTYFNYEAQQDKSGLPNDRFSAERPEGSISTLTIQRTEQRDSAMYRCASSLGTGDTDTQYFGPGTRLTVL.

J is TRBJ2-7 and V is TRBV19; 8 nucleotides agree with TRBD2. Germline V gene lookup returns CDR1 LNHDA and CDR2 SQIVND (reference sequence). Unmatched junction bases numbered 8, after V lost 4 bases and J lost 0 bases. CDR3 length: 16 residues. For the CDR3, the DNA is TGTGCCAGTAGTACCACTAGCGGCCAATCCTCCTACGAGCAGTACTTC. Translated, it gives CASSTTSGQSSYEQYF.

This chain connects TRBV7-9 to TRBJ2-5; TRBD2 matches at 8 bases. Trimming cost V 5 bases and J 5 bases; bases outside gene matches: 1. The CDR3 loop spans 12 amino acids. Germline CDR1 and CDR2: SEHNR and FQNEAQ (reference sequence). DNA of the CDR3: TGTGCCAGCAGCACGGGGGGGGAGACCCAGTACTTC. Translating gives CASSTGGETQYF.

CDR3: CSVEKGQAGRYEQYF. The CDR3 DNA is TGCAGCGTTGAAAAAGGACAGGCTGGCAGGTACGAGCAGTACTTC. This chain joins TRBV29-1 and TRBJ2-7; 7 nucleotides agree with TRBD1. With V trimmed by 2 bases and J by 4 bases, 11 bases remained unmatched. The CDR3 spans 15 residues. Germline loops: CDR1 SQVTM, CDR2 ANQGSEA.